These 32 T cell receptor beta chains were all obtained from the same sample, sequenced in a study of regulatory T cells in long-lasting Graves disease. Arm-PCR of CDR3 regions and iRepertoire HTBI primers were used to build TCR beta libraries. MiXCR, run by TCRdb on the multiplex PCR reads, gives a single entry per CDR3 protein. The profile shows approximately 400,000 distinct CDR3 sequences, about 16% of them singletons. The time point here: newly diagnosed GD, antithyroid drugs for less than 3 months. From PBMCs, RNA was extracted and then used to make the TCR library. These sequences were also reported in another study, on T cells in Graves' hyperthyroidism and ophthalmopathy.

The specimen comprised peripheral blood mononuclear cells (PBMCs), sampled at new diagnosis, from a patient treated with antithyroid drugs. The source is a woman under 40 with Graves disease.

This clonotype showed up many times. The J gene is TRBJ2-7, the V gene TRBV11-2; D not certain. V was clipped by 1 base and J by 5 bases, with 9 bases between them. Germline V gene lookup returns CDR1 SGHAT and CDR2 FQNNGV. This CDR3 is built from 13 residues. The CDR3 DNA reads TGTGCCAGCAGCTTAGTACTTTTCCACGAGCAGTACTTC. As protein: CASSLVLFHEQYF.

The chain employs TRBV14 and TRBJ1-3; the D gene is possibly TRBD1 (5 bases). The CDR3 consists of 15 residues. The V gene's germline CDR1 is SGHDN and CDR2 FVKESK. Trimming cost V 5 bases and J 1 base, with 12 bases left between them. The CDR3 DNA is TGTGCCAGCAGCACCAGGGTATTATCTGGAAACACCATATATTTT. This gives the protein CASSTRVLSGNTIYF.

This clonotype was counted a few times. The CDR3 reads CASSPGAPQTSEQFF. DNA of the CDR3: TGCGCCAGCAGCCCAGGGGCACCCCAGACTAGCGAGCAGTTCTTC. The chain carries TRBV5-1 and TRBJ2-1; a weak D match, TRBD2 (7 bases). CDR3 length: 15 residues. With 4 bases removed from V and 10 bases from J, the gap between germline ends came to 21 bases. The germline CDR1 and CDR2 sequences are SGHRS and YFSETQ.

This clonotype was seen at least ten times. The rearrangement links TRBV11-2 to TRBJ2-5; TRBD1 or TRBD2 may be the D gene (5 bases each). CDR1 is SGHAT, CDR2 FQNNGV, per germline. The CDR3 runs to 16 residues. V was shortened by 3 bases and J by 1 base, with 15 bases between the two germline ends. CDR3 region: CASSLYGGVSQETQYF. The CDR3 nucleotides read TGTGCCAGCAGCTTGTATGGGGGTGTGAGCCAAGAGACCCAGTACTTC.

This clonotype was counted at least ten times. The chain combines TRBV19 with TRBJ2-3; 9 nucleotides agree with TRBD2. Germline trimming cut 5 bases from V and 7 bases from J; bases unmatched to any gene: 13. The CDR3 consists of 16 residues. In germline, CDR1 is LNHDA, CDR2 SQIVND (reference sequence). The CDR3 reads CASSRSGAGGANTQYF. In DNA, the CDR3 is TGTGCCAGTAGTCGGAGCGGAGCGGGAGGTGCGAATACGCAGTATTTT.

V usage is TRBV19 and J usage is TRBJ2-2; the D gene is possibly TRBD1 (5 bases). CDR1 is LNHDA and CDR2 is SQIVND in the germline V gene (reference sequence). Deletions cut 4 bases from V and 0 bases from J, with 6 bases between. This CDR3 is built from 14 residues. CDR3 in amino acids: CASSTTANTGELFF. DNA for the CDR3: TGTGCCAGTAGTACGACAGCGAACACCGGGGAGCTGTTTTTT. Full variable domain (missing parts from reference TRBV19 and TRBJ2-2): DGGITQSPKYLFRKEGQNVTLSCEQNLNHDAMYWYRQDPGQGLRLIYYSQIVNDFQKGDIAEGYSVSREKKESFPLTVTSAQKNPTAFYLCASSTTANTGELFFGEGSRLTVL.

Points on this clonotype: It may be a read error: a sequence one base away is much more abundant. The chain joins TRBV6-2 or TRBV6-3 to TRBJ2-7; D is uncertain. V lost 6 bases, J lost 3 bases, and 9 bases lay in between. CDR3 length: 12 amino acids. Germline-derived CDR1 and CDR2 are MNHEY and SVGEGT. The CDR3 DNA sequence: TGTGCCAGCAGCGTGAGCTACTACGAGCAGTACTTC. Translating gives CASSVSYYEQYF.

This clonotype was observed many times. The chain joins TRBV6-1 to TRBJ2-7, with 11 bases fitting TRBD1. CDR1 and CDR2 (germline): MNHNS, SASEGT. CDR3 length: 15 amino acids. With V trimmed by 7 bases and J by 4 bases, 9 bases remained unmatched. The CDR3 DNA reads TGTGCCAGCATGTCCGGGACAGGGGGATTGTACGAGCAGTACTTC. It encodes CASMSGTGGLYEQYF.

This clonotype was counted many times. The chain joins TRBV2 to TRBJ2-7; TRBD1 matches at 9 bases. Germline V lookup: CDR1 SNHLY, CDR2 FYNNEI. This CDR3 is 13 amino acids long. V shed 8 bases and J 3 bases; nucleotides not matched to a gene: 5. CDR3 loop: CASQGGQGYEQYF. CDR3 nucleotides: TGTGCCAGCCAAGGGGGACAGGGCTACGAGCAGTACTTC. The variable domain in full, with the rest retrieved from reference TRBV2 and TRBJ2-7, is EPEVTQTPSHQVTQMGQEVILRCVPISNHLYFYWYRQILGQKVEFLVSFYNNEISEKSEIFDDQFSVERPDGSNFTLKIRSTKLEDSAMYFCASQGGQGYEQYFGPGTRLTVT.

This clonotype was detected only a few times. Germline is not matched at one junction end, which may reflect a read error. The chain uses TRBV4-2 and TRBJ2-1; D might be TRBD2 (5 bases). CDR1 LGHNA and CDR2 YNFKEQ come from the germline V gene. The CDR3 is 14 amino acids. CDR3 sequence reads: CASSQVSEGDEQSF. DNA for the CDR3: TGTGCCAGCAGCCAAGTCTCTGAGGGTGATGAGCAGTCCTTC.

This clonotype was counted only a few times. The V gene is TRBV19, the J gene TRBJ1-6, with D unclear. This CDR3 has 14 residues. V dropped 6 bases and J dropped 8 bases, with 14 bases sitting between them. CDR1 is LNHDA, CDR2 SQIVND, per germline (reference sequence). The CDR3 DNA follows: TGTGCCAGTAGGACTGTACAAGCCCATTCACCCCTCCACTTT. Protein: CASRTVQAHSPLHF.

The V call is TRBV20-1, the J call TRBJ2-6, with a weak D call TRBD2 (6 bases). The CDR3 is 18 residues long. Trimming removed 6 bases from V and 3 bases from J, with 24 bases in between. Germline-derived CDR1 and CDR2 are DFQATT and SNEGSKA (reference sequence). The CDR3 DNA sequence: TGCAGTGCGGCCGACGCAGGTCGCGGGGTTAGTGGGGCCAACGTCCTGACTTTC. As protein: CSAADAGRGVSGANVLTF.

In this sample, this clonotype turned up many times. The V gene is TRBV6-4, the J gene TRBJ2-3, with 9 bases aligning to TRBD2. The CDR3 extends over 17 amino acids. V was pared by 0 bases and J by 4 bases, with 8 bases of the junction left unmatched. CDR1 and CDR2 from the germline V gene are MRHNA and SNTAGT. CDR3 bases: TGTGCCAGCAGTGACTCGACTGCGGGAGGGCCCCCAGATACGCAGTATTTT. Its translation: CASSDSTAGGPPDTQYF.

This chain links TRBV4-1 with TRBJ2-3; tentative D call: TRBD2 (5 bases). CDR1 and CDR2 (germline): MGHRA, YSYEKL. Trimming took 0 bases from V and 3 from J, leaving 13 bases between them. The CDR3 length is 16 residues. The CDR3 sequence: CASSQDPAGATDTQYF. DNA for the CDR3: TGCGCCAGCAGCCAAGACCCCGCGGGTGCTACAGATACGCAGTATTTT.

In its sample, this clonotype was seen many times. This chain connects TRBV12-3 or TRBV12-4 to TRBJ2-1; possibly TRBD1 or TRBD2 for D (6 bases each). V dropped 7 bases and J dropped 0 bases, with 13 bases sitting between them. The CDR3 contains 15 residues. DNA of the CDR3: TGTGCCAGCACCCACGGAGGGGGCTCCTACAATGAGCAGTTCTTC. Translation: CASTHGGGSYNEQFF.

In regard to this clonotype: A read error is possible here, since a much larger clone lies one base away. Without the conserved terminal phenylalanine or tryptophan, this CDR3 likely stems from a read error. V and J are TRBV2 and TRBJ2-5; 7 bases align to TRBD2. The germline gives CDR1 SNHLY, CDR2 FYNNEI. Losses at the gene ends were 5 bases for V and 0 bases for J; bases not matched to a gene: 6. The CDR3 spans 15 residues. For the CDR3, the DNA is TGTGCCAGCAGTTTGCGGGAGTGGTACCAAGAGACCCAGTACTTA. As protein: CASSLREWYQETQYL.

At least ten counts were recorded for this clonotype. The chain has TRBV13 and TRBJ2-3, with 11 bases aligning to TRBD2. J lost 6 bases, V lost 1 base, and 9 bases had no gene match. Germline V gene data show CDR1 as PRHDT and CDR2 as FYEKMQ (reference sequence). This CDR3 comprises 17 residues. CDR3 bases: TGTGCCAGCAGCTTAGCCCTCGGGACTAGCGGAACTGATACGCAGTATTTT. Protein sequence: CASSLALGTSGTDTQYF.

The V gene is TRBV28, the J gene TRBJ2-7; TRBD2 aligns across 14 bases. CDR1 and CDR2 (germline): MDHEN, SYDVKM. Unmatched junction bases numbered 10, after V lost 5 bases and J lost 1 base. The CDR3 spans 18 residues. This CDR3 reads CASSLPGTSGSNSYEQYF. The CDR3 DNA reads TGTGCCAGCAGTCTCCCCGGGACTAGCGGGAGCAATTCCTACGAGCAGTACTTC.

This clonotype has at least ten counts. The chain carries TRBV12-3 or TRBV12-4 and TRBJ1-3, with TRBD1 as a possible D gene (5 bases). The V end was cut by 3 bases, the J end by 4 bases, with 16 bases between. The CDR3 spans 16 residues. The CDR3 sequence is CASSLAQQARGNTIYF. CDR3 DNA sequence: TGTGCCAGCAGTTTGGCCCAACAGGCCCGCGGAAACACCATATATTTT.

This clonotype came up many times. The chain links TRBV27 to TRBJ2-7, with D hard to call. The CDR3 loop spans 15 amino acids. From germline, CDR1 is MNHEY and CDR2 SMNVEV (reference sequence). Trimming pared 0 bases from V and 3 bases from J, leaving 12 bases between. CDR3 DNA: TGTGCCAGCAGTTTATCTCCCCGTTTATACTACGAGCAGTACTTC. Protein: CASSLSPRLYYEQYF.

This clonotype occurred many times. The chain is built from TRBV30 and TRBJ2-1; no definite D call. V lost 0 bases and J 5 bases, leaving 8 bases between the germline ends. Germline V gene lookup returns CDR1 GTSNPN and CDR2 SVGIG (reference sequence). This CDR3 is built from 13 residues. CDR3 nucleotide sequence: TGTGCCTGGAGTGTAATCAGCGACAATGAGCAGTTCTTC. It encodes CAWSVISDNEQFF.

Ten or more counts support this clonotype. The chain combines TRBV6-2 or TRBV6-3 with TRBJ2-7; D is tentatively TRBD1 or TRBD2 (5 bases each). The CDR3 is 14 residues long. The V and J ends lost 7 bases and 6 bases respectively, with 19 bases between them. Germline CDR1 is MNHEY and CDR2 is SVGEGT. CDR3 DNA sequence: TGTGCCAGCATCCTCGGGGCCGCGAGGGGCGAGCAGTACTTC. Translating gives CASILGAARGEQYF.

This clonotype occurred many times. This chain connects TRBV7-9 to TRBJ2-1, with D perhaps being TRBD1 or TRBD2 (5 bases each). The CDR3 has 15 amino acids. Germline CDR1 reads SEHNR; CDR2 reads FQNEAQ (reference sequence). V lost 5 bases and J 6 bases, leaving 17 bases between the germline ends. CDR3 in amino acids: CASSRGPGGSNEQFF. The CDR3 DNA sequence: TGTGCCAGCAGCCGGGGACCCGGCGGGTCCAATGAGCAGTTCTTC.

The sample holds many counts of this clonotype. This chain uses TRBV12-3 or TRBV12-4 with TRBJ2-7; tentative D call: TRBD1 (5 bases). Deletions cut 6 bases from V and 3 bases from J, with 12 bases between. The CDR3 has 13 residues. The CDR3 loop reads CASRPTASYEQYF. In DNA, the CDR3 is TGTGCCAGCAGGCCGACAGCGAGCTACGAGCAGTACTTC.

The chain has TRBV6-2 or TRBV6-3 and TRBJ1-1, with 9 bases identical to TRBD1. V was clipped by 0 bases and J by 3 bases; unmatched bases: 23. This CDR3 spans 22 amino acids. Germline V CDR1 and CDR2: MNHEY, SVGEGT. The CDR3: CASSYSGLSGQGFMIWDTEAFF. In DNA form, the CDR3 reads TGTGCCAGCAGTTACTCGGGCCTCTCGGGACAGGGTTTTATGATTTGGGACACTGAAGCTTTCTTT.

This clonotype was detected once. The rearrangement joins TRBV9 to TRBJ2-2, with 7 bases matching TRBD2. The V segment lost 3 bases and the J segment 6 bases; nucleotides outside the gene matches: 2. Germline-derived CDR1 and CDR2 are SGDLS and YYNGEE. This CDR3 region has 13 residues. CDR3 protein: CASSGTSPGELFF. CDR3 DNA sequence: TGTGCCAGCAGCGGGACTAGTCCCGGGGAGCTGTTTTTT.

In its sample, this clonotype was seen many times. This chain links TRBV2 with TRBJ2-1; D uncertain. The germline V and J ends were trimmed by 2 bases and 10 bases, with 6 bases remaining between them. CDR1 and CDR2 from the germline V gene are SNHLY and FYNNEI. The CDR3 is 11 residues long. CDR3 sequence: CASSELNEQFF. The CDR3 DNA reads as TGTGCCAGCAGTGAACTCAACGAGCAGTTCTTC.

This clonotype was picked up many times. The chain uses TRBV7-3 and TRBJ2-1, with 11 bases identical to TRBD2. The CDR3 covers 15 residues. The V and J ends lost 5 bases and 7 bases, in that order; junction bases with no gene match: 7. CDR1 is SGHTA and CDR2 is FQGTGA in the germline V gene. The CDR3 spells CASSPAGLAANEQFF. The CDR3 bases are TGTGCCAGCAGCCCCGCGGGACTAGCGGCGAATGAGCAGTTCTTC.

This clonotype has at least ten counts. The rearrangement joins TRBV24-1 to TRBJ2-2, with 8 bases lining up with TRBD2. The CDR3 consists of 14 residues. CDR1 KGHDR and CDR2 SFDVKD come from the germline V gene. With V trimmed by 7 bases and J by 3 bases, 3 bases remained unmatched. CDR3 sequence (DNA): TGTGCCACCAGGACGGGAGGGCACACCGGGGAGCTGTTTTTT. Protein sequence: CATRTGGHTGELFF.

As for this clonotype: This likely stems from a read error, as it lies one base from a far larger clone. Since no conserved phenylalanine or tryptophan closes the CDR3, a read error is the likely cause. The CDR3 loop is CASSQGSRETQYL. CDR3 coding DNA: TGTGCCAGCAGCCAAGGGTCCAGAGAGACCCAGTACCTC. J is TRBJ2-1 and V is TRBV3-1; D is unclear. Judging by the DNA end, TRBJ2-5 fits better; the J call may be wrong. Per the germline V gene, CDR1 is LGHDT and CDR2 is YNNKEL (reference sequence). The CDR3 runs to 13 residues.

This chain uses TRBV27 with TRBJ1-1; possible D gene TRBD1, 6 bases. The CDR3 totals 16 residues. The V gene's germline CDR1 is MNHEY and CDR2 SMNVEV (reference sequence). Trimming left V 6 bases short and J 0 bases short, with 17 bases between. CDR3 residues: CASSPLRTALNTEAFF. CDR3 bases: TGTGCCAGCAGCCCCCTACGGACAGCTCTGAACACTGAAGCTTTCTTT.

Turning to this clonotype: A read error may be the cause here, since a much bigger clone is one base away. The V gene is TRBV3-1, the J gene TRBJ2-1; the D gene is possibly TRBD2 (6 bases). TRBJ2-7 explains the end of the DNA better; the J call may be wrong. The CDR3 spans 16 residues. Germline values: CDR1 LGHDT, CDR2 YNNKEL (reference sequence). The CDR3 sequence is CASSQWGAGTRNEQYF. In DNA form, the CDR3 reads TGTGCCAGCAGCCAATGGGGTGCGGGGACCCGAAATGAGCAGTACTTC.